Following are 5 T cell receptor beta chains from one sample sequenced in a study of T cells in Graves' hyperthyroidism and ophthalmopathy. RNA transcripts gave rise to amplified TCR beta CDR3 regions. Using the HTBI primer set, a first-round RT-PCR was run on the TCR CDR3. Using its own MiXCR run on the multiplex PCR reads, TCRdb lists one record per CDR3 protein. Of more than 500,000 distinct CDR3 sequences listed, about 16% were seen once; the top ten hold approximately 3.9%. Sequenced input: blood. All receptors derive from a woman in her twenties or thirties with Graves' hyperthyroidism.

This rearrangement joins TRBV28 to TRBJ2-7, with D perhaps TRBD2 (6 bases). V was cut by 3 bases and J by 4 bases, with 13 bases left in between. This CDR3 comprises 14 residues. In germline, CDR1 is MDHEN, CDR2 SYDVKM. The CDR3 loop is CASSFGGLKYEQYF. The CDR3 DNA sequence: TGTGCCAGCAGTTTTGGAGGGTTGAAGTACGAGCAGTACTTC. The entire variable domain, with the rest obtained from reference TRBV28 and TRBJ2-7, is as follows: DVKVTQSSRYLVKRTGEKVFLECVQDMDHENMFWYRQDPGLGLRLIYFSYDVKMKEKGDIPEGYSVSREKKERFSLILESASTNQTSMYLCASSFGGLKYEQYFGPGTRLTVT.

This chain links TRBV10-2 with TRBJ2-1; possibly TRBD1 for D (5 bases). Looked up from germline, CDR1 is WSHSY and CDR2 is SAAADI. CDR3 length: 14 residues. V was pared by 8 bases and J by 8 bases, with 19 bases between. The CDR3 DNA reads TGCGCCAGCTCTCGGCAAATCAGGGATTATGAGCAGTTCTTC. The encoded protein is CASSRQIRDYEQFF.

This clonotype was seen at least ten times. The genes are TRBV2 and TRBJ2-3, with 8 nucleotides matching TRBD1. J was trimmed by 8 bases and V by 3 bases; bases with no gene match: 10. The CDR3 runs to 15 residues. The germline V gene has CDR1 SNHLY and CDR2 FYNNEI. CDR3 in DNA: TGTGCCAGCAGTGAGCAGGGGACAGGATCGGGTACGCAGTATTTT. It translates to CASSEQGTGSGTQYF.

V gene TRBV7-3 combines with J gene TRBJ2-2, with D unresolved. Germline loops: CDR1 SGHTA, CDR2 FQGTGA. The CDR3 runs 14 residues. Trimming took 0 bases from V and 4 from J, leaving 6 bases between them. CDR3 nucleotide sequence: TGTGCCAGCAGCTTAACGTCGGCCACCGGGGAGCTGTTTTTT. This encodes CASSLTSATGELFF.

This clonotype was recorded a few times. The CDR3 loop is CASSWSAGTSRFSEQYF. The CDR3 coding sequence is TGTGCCAGCAGCTGGTCGGCCGGGACTAGTCGTTTTTCCGAGCAGTACTTC. The V and J genes are TRBV5-6 and TRBJ2-7; 8 bases align to TRBD2. Germline V gives CDR1 SGHDT, CDR2 YYEEEE. V shed 3 bases and J 6 bases; nucleotides not matched to a gene: 17. CDR3 length: 17 amino acids.